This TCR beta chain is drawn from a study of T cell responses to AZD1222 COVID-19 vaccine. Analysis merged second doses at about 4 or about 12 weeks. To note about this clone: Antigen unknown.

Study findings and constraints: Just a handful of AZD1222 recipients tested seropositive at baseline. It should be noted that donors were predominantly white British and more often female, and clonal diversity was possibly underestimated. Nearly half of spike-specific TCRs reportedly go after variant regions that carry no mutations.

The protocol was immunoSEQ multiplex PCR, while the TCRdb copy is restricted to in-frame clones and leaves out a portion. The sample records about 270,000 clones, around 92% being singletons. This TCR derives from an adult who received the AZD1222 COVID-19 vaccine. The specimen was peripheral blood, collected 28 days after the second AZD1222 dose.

The CDR3 DNA sequence: TGTGCCAGCAGCTTGACCGGGAGGTTTGAAAAACTGTTTTTT. It yields the protein CASSLTGRFEKLFF. This chain joins TRBV7-9 and TRBJ1-4; D remains ambiguous. The CDR3 has 14 amino acids. Trimming cost V 3 bases and J 7 bases, with 12 bases left between them. Per germline, CDR1 SEHNR and CDR2 FQNEAQ (reference sequence).